The 16 T cell receptor beta chains presented below share a single source sample, sequenced in a study of beta chain features in type 1 diabetes (dated by TCRdb to 2017 to 2018). Library prep was done by the immunoSEQ multiplex PCR assay. The entire isolated RNA was reverse transcribed using the High Capacity cDNA Reverse Transcription Kit, and thus expressed TCRB transcripts were sequenced. TCRdb stores this immuneACCESS table with in-frame sequences only. Part of the clones is absent; in the studies checked, under half of the shortfall reflects unresolved V genes, and no reason is known for the rest. In all, the sample holds hundreds of thousands of clones, and 11% to 15% of those were seen once. The ten largest clonotypes hold 0.035% to 0.045% of the sample. The source material was naive CD4+ T cells from blood. The meaning of the sample's cell subset or site label: true naive CD4+ T cells. The receptors stem from a man aged 25 to 40 in good health.

The CDR3 DNA sequence: TGTGCCAGCAGTCTAACGGCGACGGGGAGGGAGACCCAGTACTTC. Translated, it gives CASSLTATGRETQYF. The J gene is TRBJ2-5, the V gene TRBV27, with D perhaps TRBD2 (6 bases). V was trimmed by 5 bases and J by 5 bases, leaving 18 bases between them. This CDR3 has 15 residues. Germline CDR1 and CDR2: MNHEY and SMNVEV (reference sequence).

CDR3 bases: TGTGCCAGCAGTTCGCAGGGCGGTCAGCCCCAGCATTTT. This codes for CASSSQGGQPQHF. V usage is TRBV6-5 and J usage is TRBJ1-5; D is perhaps TRBD1 (5 bases). The CDR3 consists of 13 residues. The V gene's germline CDR1 is MNHEY and CDR2 SVGAGI. Trimming took 4 bases from V and 6 from J, leaving 10 bases between them.

This clone occurred a few times. This chain joins TRBV4-1 and TRBJ2-1; 10 bases fit TRBD2. With V trimmed by 4 bases and J by 9 bases, 15 bases remained unmatched. This CDR3 region has 17 residues. Germline V gene sequence: CDR1 MGHRA, CDR2 YSYEKL. The DNA for the CDR3 is TGCGCCAGCAGCCCACAGCAGGCTAGCGGGGGTTCATTTGAGCAGTTCTTC. This sequence encodes CASSPQQASGGSFEQFF.

This chain connects TRBV30 to TRBJ1-5, with 11 nucleotides matching TRBD1. The length of the CDR3 is 14 residues. V shed 3 bases and J 6 bases; nucleotides not matched to a gene: 4. Germline CDR1 is GTSNPN and CDR2 is SVGIG (reference sequence). CDR3 sequence (DNA): TGTGCCTGGAGAGGACAGGGGGCGGGTCAGCCCCAGCATTTT. The encoded protein is CAWRGQGAGQPQHF.

This clone was detected a few times. The V call is TRBV27, the J call TRBJ2-7, with a weak D call TRBD2 (5 bases). Trimming stripped 0 bases from V and 3 bases from J, with 6 bases between. Germline CDR1 is MNHEY and CDR2 is SMNVEV (reference sequence). The CDR3 extends over 13 amino acids. CDR3 region: CASSLSGDYEQYF. DNA for the CDR3: TGTGCCAGCAGTTTATCGGGAGACTACGAGCAGTACTTC.

This chain joins TRBV19 and TRBJ1-2, with unresolved D. V was clipped by 6 bases and J by 2 bases, with 7 bases between them. This CDR3 is built from 12 residues. CDR1 and CDR2 (germline): LNHDA, SQIVND (reference sequence). For the CDR3, the DNA is TGTGCCAGTAGCCCAGAGAACTATGGCTACACCTTC. Amino acid sequence: CASSPENYGYTF.

The chain couples TRBV5-6 to TRBJ1-1, with no clear D. Germline V lookup: CDR1 SGHDT, CDR2 YYEEEE. V gave up 1 base and J gave up 3 bases, with 7 bases separating them. The CDR3 is 13 amino acids. The chain's CDR3 is CASSLNWDTEAFF. The CDR3 DNA reads as TGTGCCAGCAGCTTGAACTGGGACACTGAAGCTTTCTTT.

This rearrangement joins TRBV21-1 to TRBJ2-3; the table's TRBD2 call for D was not verified on the DNA. TRBV21-1 is assigned pseudogene status. The CDR3 has 17 amino acids. As DNA, the CDR3 is TGTGCCAGCAGCAAGAGAGCATGGAGGGGCTGCACAGATACGCAGTATTTT. It specifies CASSKRAWRGCTDTQYF.

This clone was counted a few times. The chain joins TRBV27 to TRBJ2-7, with D possibly being TRBD2 (5 bases). The CDR3 extends over 13 amino acids. V gave up 10 bases and J gave up 3 bases, with 16 bases separating them. CDR1 and CDR2 (germline): MNHEY, SMNVEV (reference sequence). The CDR3 sequence: CATRGYGDYEQYF. CDR3 coding DNA: TGTGCCACCAGAGGGTACGGGGACTACGAGCAGTACTTC.

The chain carries TRBV27 and TRBJ2-7; no definite D call. The CDR3 extends over 13 amino acids. V lost 6 bases, J lost 7 bases, and 16 bases lay in between. Germline V CDR1 and CDR2: MNHEY, SMNVEV (reference sequence). DNA for the CDR3: TGTGCCAGCAGCAGAGACAAAATGGGAGAGCAGTACGTC. Protein product: CASSRDKMGEQYV.

The J gene is TRBJ2-2, the V gene TRBV9; possibly TRBD1 for D (6 bases). Germline lookup yields CDR1 SGDLS and CDR2 YYNGEE. V shed 2 bases and J shed 1 base, with 9 bases lying between them. The CDR3 covers 15 residues. CDR3 sequence reads: CASSVSGVNTGELFF. The CDR3 coding sequence is TGTGCCAGCAGCGTCTCAGGGGTGAACACCGGGGAGCTGTTTTTT.

This clone was observed a handful of times. The genes are TRBV15 and TRBJ2-5, with D unresolved. Trimming took 5 bases from V and 5 from J, leaving 9 bases between them. The germline gives CDR1 LNHNV, CDR2 YYDKDF (reference sequence). The CDR3 has 12 residues. CDR3 amino acids: CATSATQETQYF. DNA for the CDR3: TGTGCCACCAGCGCGACTCAGGAGACCCAGTACTTC.

This clone was found a few times. The chain joins TRBV28 to TRBJ2-7, with D maybe TRBD1 (5 bases). V lost 3 bases, J lost 1 base, and 10 bases lay in between. CDR1 and CDR2 from the germline V gene are MDHEN and SYDVKM. The CDR3 spans 14 residues. The DNA of the CDR3 is TGTGCCAGCAGTTTGAGAAGGACATCCTACGAGCAGTACGTC. Translating it yields CASSLRRTSYEQYV.

With respect to this clone: This sample includes further DNA sequences coding for the same CDR3. The CDR3 DNA sequence: TGTGCCTGGACCAGTCGAGAGACCCAGTACTTC. Translating gives CAWTSRETQYF. The V and J genes are TRBV30 and TRBJ2-5; D gene unclear. This CDR3 is built from 11 residues. Germline CDR1 is GTSNPN and CDR2 is SVGIG (reference sequence). The ends were cut back, 4 bases at V and 4 bases at J, with 7 bases in the middle.

This chain connects TRBV7-2 to TRBJ2-1; 7 nucleotides agree with TRBD2. The ends lost 1 base at V and 1 base at J; junction bases unmatched: 7. Germline CDR1 SGHTA, CDR2 FQGNSA. The CDR3 loop spans 17 amino acids. The CDR3 DNA follows: TGTGCCAGCAGCTTAGTTTCCCTAGCGGCTTCCTACAATGAGCAGTTCTTC. Translation: CASSLVSLAASYNEQFF.

V and J are TRBV30 and TRBJ1-4; D might be TRBD1 (5 bases). Trimming cost V 1 base and J 0 bases, with 6 bases left between them. Germline V CDR1 and CDR2: GTSNPN, SVGIG (reference sequence). The CDR3 covers 14 residues. The CDR3 loop is CAWSGQTTNEKLFF. CDR3 nucleotides: TGTGCCTGGAGTGGACAGACAACTAATGAAAAACTGTTTTTT.